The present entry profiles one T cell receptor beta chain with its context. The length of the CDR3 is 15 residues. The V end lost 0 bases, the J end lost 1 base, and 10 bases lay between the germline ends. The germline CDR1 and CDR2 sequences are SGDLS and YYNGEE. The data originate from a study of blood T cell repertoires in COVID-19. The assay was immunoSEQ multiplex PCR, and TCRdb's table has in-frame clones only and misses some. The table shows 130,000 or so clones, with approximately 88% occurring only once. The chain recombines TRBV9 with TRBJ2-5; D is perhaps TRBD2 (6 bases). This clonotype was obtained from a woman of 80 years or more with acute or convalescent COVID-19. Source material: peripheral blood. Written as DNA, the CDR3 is TGTGCCAGCAGCGTAGATGGCGGGGCCCAAGAGACCCAGTACTTC. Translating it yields CASSVDGGAQETQYF.